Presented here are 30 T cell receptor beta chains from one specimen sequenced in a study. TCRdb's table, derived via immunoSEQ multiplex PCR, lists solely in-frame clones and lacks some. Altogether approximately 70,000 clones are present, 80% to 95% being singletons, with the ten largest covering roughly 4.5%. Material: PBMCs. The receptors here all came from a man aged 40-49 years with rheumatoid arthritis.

This CDR3 reads CASSPDWGNEQFF. CDR3 sequence (DNA): TGCGCCAGCAGCCCCGACTGGGGAAATGAGCAGTTCTTC. This rearrangement joins TRBV4-3 to TRBJ2-1; D uncertain. V was clipped by 4 bases and J by 7 bases, with 11 bases between them. CDR3 length: 13 residues. CDR1 and CDR2 from the germline V gene are LGHNA and YSLEER.

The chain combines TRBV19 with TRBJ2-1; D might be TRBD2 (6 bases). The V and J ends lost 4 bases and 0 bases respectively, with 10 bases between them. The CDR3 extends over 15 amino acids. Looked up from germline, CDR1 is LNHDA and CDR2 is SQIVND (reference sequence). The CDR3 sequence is CASSKLATSYNEQFF. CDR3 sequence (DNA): TGTGCCAGTAGTAAACTAGCCACCTCCTACAATGAGCAGTTCTTC.

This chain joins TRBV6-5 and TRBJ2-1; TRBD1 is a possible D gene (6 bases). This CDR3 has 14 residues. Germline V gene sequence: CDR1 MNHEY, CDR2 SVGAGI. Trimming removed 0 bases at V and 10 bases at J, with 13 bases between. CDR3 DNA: TGTGCCAGCAGTTACTCGGGGGCAACACTCGAGCAGTTCTTC. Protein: CASSYSGATLEQFF.

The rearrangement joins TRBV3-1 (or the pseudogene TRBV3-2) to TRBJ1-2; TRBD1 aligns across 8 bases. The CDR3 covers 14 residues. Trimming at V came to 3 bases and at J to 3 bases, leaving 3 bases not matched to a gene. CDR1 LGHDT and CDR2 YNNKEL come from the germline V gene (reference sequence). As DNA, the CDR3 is TGTGCCAGCAGCCACAGGACAGGGTACTATGGCTACACCTTC. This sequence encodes CASSHRTGYYGYTF.

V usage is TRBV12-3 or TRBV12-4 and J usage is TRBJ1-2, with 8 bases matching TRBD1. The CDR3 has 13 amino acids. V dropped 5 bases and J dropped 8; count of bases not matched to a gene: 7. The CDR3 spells CASSPYRGAGYTF. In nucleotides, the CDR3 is TGTGCCAGCAGTCCGTACAGGGGGGCCGGCTACACCTTC.

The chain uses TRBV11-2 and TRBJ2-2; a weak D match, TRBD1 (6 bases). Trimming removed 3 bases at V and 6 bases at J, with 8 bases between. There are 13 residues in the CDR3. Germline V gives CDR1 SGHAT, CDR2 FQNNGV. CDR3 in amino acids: CASSFTGPGELFF. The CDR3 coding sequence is TGTGCCAGCAGCTTTACAGGGCCCGGGGAGCTGTTTTTT.

The CDR3 loop reads CASRGGRRNEKLFF. DNA of the CDR3: TGTGCCAGCCGGGGGGGGAGACGAAATGAAAAACTGTTTTTT. The chain joins TRBV6-5 to TRBJ1-4; possible D gene TRBD1, 5 bases. With 8 bases removed from V and 5 bases from J, the gap between germline ends came to 15 bases. The CDR3 extends over 14 amino acids. Germline CDR1 MNHEY, CDR2 SVGAGI.

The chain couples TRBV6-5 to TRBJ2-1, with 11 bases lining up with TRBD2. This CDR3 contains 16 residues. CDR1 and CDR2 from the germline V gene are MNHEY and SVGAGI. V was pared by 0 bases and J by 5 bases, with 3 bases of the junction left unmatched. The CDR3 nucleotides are TGTGCCAGCAGTTACTCTAGCGGGAGGGCCAACAATGAGCAGTTCTTC. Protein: CASSYSSGRANNEQFF.

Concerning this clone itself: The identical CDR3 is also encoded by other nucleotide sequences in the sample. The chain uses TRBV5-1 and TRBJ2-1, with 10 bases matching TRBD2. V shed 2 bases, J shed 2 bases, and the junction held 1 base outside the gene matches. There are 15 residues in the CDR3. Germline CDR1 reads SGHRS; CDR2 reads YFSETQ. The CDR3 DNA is TGCGCCAGCAGCTTTCTAGCGGGAGCCTACAATGAGCAGTTCTTC. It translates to CASSFLAGAYNEQFF. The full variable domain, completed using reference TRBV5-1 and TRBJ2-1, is KAGVTQTPRYLIKTRGQQVTLSCSPISGHRSVSWYQQTPGQGLQFLFEYFSETQRNKGNFPGRFSGRQFSNSRSEMNVSTLELGDSALYLCASSFLAGAYNEQFFGPGTRLTVL.

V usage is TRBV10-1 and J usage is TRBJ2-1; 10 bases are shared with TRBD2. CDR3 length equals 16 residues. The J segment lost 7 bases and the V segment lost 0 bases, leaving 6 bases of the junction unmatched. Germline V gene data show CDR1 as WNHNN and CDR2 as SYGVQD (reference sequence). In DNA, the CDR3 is TGCGCCAGCAGTGAGTCGAAGCGGGGGGGATGGAATGAGCAGTTCTTC. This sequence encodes CASSESKRGGWNEQFF.

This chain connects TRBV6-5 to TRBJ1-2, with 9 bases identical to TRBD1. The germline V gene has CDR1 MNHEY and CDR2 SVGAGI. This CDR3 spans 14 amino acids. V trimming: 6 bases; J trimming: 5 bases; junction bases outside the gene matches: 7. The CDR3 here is CASRPGQGQYGYTF. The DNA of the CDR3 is TGTGCCAGCAGACCGGGACAGGGACAATATGGCTACACCTTC.

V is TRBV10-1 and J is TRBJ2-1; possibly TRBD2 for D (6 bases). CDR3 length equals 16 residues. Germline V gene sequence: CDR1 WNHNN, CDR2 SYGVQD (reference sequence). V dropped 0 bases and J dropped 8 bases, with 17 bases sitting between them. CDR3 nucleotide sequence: TGCGCCAGCAGTGAGTCGTATAGCGGAAGGTTGGATGAGCAGTTCTTC. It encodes CASSESYSGRLDEQFF.

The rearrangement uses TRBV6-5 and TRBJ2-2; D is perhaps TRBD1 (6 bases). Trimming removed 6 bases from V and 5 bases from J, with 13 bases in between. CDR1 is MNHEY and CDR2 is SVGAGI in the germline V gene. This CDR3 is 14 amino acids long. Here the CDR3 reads CASSSDQGTGELFF. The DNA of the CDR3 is TGTGCCAGCAGCTCCGACCAGGGGACCGGGGAGCTGTTTTTT.

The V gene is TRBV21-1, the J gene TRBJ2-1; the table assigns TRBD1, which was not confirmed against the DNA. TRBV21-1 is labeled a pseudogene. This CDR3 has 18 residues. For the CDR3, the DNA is TGTGCCAGCAGCAAACCCATCTGTCGACAAATCTCCTACAATGAGCAGTTCTTC. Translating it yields CASSKPICRQISYNEQFF.

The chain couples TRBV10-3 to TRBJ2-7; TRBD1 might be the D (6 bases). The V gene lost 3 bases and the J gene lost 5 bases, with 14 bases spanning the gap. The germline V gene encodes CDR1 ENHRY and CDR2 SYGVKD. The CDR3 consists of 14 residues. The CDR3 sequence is CAISENRETDEQYF. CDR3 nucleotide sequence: TGTGCCATCAGTGAAAACAGGGAAACCGACGAGCAGTACTTC.

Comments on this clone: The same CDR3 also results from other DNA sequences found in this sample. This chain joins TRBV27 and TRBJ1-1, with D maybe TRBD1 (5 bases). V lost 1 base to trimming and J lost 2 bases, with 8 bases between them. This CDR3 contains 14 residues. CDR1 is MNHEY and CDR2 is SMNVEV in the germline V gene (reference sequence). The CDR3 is CASSLLGVNTEAFF. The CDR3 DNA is TGTGCCAGCAGTTTATTGGGGGTTAACACTGAAGCTTTCTTT.

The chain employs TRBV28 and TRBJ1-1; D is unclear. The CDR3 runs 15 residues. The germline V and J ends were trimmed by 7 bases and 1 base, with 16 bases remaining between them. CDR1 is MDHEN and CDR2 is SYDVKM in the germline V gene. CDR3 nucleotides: TGTGCCAGCAAGTCTCCCGGGGTGGGGAACACTGAAGCTTTCTTT. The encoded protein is CASKSPGVGNTEAFF.

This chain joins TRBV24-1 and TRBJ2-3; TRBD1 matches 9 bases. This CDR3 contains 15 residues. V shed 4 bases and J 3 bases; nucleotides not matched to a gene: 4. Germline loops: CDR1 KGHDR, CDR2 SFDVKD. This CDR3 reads CATSDPDRGTDTQYF. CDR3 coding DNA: TGTGCCACCAGTGACCCCGACAGGGGGACAGATACGCAGTATTTT.

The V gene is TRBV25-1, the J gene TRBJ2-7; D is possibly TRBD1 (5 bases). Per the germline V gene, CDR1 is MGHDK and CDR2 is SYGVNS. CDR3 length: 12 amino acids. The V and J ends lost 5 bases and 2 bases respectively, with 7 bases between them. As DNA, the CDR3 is TGTGCCAGCAGTAGGGGCCCCTACGAGCAGTACTTC. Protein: CASSRGPYEQYF.

CDR3 in amino acids: CATSSLGTFNQPQHF. CDR3 coding DNA: TGTGCCACCAGCAGCTTAGGGACATTCAATCAGCCCCAGCATTTT. The V gene is TRBV15, the J gene TRBJ1-5, with D possibly being TRBD1 (6 bases). Deletions cut 3 bases from V and 3 bases from J, with 12 bases between. Looked up from germline, CDR1 is LNHNV and CDR2 is YYDKDF (reference sequence). The CDR3 length is 15 residues. Supplemented by reference TRBV15 and TRBJ1-5, the full variable domain reads DAMVIQNPRYQVTQFGKPVTLSCSQTLNHNVMYWYQQKSSQAPKLLFHYYDKDFNNEADTPDNFQSRRPNTSFCFLDIRSPGLGDTAMYLCATSSLGTFNQPQHFGDGTRLSIL.

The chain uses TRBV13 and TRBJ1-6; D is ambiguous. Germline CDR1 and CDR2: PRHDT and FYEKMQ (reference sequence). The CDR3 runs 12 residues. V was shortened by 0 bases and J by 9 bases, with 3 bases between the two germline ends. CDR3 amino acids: CASSLGISPLHF. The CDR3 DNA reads TGTGCCAGCAGCTTAGGTATTTCACCCCTCCACTTT.

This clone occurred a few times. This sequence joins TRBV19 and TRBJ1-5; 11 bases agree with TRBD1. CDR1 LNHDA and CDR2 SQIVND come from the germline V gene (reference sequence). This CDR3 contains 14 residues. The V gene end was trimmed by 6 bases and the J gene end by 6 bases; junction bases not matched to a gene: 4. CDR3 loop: CASSGQGAPQPQHF. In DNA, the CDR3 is TGTGCCAGTAGCGGACAGGGGGCTCCTCAGCCCCAGCATTTT. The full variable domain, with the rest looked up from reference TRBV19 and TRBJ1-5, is DGGITQSPKYLFRKEGQNVTLSCEQNLNHDAMYWYRQDPGQGLRLIYYSQIVNDFQKGDIAEGYSVSREKKESFPLTVTSAQKNPTAFYLCASSGQGAPQPQHFGDGTRLSIL.

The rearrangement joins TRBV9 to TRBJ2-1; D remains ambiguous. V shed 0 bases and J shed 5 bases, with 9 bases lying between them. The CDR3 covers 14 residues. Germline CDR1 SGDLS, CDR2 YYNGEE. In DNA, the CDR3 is TGTGCCAGCAGCGTAGGGGCACCGGACAATGAGCAGTTCTTC. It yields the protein CASSVGAPDNEQFF.

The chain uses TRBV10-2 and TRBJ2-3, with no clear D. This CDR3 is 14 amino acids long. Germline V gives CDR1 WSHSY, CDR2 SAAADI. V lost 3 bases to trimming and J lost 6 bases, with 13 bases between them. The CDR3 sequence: CASSDVVVADTQYF. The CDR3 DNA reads TGCGCCAGCAGTGACGTGGTGGTGGCGGATACGCAGTATTTT.

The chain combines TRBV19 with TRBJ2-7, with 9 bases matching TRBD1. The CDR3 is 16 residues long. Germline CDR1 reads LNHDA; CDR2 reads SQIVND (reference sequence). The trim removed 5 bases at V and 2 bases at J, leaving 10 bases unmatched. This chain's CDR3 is CASSDRGGTGPYEQYF. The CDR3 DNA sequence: TGTGCCAGTAGTGACAGAGGGGGGACAGGGCCCTACGAGCAGTACTTC.

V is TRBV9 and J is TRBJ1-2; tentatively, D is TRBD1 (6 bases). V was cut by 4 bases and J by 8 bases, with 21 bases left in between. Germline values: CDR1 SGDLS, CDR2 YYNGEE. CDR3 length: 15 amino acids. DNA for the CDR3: TGTGCCAGCAGCTCCCGGATGGGGGGGGCGCGAGGCTACACCTTC. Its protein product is CASSSRMGGARGYTF.

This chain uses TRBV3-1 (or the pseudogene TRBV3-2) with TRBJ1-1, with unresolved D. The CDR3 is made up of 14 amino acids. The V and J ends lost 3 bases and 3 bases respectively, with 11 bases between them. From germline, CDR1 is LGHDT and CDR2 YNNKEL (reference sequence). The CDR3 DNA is TGTGCCAGCAGCCATGCGGGCCAGCACACTGAAGCTTTCTTT. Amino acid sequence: CASSHAGQHTEAFF.

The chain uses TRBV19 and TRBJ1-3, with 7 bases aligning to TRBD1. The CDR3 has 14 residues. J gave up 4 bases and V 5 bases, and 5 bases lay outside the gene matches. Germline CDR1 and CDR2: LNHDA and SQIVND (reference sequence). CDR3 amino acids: CASSPDRTGNTIYF. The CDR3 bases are TGTGCCAGTAGTCCGGACAGGACCGGAAACACCATATATTTT.

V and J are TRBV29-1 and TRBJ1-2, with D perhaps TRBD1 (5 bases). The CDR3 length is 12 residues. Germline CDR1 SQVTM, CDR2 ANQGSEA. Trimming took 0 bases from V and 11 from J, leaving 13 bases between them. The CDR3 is CSVEDRQGLYTF. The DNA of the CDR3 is TGCAGCGTTGAAGATCGGCAGGGACTATACACCTTC.

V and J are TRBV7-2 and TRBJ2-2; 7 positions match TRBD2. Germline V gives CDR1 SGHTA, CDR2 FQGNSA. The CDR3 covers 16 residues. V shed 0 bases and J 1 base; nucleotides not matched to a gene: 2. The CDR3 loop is CASSLAAGENTGELFF. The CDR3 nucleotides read TGTGCCAGCAGCTTAGCGGCGGGGGAGAACACCGGGGAGCTGTTTTTT.